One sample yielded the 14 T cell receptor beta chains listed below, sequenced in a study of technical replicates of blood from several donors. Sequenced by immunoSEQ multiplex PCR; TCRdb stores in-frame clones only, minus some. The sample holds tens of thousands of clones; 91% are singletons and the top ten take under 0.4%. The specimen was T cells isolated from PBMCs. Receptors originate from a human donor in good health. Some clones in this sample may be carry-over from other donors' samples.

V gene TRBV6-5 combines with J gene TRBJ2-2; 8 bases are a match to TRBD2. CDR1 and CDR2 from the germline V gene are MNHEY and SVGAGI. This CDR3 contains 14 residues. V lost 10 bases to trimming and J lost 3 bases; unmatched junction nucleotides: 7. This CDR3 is CATFAREDTGELFF. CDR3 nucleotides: TGTGCCACCTTCGCGCGGGAGGACACCGGGGAGCTGTTTTTT.

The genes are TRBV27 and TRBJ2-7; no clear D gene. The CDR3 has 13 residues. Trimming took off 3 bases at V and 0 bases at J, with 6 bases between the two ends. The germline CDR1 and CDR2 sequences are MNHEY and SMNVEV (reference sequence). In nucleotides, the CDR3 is TGTGCCAGCAGTTTGGGCCTCTCCTACGAGCAGTACTTC. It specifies CASSLGLSYEQYF.

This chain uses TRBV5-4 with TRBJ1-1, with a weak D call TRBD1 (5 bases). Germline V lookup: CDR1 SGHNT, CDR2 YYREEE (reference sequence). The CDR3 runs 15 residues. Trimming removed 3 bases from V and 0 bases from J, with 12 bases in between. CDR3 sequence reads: CASSSGTLMNTEAFF. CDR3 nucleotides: TGTGCCAGCAGCTCCGGGACTCTGATGAACACTGAAGCTTTCTTT.

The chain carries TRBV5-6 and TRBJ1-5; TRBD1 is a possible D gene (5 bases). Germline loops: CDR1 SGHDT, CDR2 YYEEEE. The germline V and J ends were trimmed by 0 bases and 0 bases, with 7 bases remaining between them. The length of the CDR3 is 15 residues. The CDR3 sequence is CASSLGTTSNQPQHF. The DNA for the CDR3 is TGTGCCAGCAGCTTGGGGACAACTAGCAATCAGCCCCAGCATTTT. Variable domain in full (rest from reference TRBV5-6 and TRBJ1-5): DAGVTQSPTHLIKTRGQQVTLRCSPKSGHDTVSWYQQALGQGPQFIFQYYEEEERQRGNFPDRFSGHQFPNYSSELNVNALLLGDSALYLCASSLGTTSNQPQHFGDGTRLSIL.

The CDR3 is CASSVSLSTGVNTEAFF. CDR3 DNA sequence: TGTGCCAGCAGCGTATCCCTATCCACAGGAGTAAACACTGAAGCTTTCTTT. This chain links TRBV9 with TRBJ1-1; TRBD1 might be the D (5 bases). Germline lookup yields CDR1 SGDLS and CDR2 YYNGEE. The V end lost 1 base, the J end lost 2 bases, and 18 bases lay between the germline ends. This CDR3 has 17 amino acids.

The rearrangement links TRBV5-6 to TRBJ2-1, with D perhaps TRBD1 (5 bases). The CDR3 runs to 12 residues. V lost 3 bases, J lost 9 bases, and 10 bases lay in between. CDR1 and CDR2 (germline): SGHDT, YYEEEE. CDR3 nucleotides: TGTGCCAGCAGCTCTGGGGCCCGTGAGCAGTTCTTC. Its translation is CASSSGAREQFF. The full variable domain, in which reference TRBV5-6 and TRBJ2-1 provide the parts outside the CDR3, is DAGVTQSPTHLIKTRGQQVTLRCSPKSGHDTVSWYQQALGQGPQFIFQYYEEEERQRGNFPDRFSGHQFPNYSSELNVNALLLGDSALYLCASSSGAREQFFGPGTRLTVL.

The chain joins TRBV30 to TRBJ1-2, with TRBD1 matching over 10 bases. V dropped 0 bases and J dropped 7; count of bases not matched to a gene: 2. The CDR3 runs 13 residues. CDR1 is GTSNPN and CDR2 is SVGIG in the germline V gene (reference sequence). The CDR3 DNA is TGTGCCTGGAGTGTACGGACAGGGGGTGGCTACACCTTC. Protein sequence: CAWSVRTGGGYTF.

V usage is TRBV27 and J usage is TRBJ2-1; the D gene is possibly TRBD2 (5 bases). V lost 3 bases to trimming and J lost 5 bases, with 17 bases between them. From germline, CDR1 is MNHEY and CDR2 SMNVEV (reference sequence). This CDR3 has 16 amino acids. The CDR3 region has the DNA TGTGCCAGCAGTTTTGTAAGCACCTTCGGGAACAATGAGCAGTTCTTC. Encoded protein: CASSFVSTFGNNEQFF.

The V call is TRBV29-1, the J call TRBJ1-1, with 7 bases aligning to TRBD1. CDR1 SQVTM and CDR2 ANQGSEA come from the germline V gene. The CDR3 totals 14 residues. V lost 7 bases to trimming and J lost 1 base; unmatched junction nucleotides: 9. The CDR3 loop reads CSGVDRLGNTEAFF. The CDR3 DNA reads TGCAGCGGGGTGGACAGGCTTGGGAACACTGAAGCTTTCTTT. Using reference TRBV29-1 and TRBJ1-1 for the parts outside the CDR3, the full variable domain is SAVISQKPSRDICQRGTSLTIQCQVDSQVTMMFWYRQQPGQSLTLIATANQGSEATYESGFVIDKFPISRPNLTFSTLTVSNMSPEDSSIYLCSGVDRLGNTEAFFGQGTRLTVV.

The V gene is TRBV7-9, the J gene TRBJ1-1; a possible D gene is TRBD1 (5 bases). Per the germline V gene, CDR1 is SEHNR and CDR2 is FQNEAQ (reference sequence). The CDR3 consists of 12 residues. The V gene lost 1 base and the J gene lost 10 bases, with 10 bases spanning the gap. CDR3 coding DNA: TGTGCCAGCAGCTTAGGACCCGGGGGAGCTTTCTTT. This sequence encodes CASSLGPGGAFF.

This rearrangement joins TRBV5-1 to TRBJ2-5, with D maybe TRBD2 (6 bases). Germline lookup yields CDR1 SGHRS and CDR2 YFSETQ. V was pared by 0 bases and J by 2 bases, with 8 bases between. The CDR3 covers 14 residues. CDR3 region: CASSLGREQETQYF. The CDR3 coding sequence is TGCGCCAGCAGCTTGGGGCGGGAACAAGAGACCCAGTACTTC.

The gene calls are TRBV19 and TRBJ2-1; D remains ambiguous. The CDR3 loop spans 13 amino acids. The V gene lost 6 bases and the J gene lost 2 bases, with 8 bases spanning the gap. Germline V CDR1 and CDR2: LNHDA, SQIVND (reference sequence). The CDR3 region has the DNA TGTGCCAGTAGGGGCCAGACCTACAATGAGCAGTTCTTC. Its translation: CASRGQTYNEQFF.

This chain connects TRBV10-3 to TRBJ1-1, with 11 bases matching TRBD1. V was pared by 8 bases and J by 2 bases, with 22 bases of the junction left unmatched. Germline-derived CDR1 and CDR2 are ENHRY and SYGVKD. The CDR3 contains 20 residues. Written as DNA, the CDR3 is TGTGCCATCTTTTTCTCCCATCACGGCCGGGACAGGGGGTTTAACACTGAAGCTTTCTTT. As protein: CAIFFSHHGRDRGFNTEAFF.

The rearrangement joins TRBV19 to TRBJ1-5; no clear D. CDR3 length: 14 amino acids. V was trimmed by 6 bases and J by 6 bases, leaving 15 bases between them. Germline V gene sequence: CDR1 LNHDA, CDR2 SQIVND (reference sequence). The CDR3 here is CASSPRLFAQPQHF. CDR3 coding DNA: TGTGCCAGTAGCCCGCGGTTGTTTGCTCAGCCCCAGCATTTT.